Below, 8 T cell receptor beta chains from the same sample are listed, as sequenced in a study of control samples from healthy donors and cancer patients. Produced via immunoSEQ multiplex PCR; TCRdb's table is partial and in-frame only. Of about 130,000 clones in the sample, 80% to 95% were seen once. Specimen: blood. Receptors originate from a man aged 18 to 30 in good health.

J is TRBJ2-7 and V is TRBV5-1, with 7 positions matching TRBD1. The CDR3 totals 15 residues. Per the germline V gene, CDR1 is SGHRS and CDR2 is YFSETQ. The ends lost 1 base at V and 3 bases at J; junction bases unmatched: 7. For the CDR3, the DNA is TGCGCCAGCAGCTTGACGACAGGGACCGGCTACGAGCAGTACTTC. As protein: CASSLTTGTGYEQYF.

CDR3 sequence (DNA): TGTGCCTGGAGTTACAGGGGGACGAATGAAAAACTGTTTTTT. Encoded protein: CAWSYRGTNEKLFF. The genes are TRBV30 and TRBJ1-4; 8 bases match TRBD1. The trim removed 2 bases at V and 5 bases at J, leaving 4 bases unmatched. Germline V CDR1 and CDR2: GTSNPN, SVGIG (reference sequence). This CDR3 region has 14 residues.

This chain connects TRBV29-1 to TRBJ1-2, with 7 bases that match TRBD1. V lost 3 bases and J lost 8; bases outside the gene matches: 6. From germline, CDR1 is SQVTM and CDR2 ANQGSEA. The CDR3 runs 12 residues. The DNA of the CDR3 is TGCAGCGTTGAGACAGGGATGGGCGGCTACACCTTC. It encodes CSVETGMGGYTF. The whole variable domain, remainder taken from reference TRBV29-1 and TRBJ1-2, is SAVISQKPSRDICQRGTSLTIQCQVDSQVTMMFWYRQQPGQSLTLIATANQGSEATYESGFVIDKFPISRPNLTFSTLTVSNMSPEDSSIYLCSVETGMGGYTFGSGTRLTVV.

This chain connects TRBV4-1 to TRBJ1-2; perhaps TRBD1 as D (6 bases). This CDR3 contains 18 residues. From germline, CDR1 is MGHRA and CDR2 YSYEKL. Trimming pared 4 bases from V and 6 bases from J, leaving 27 bases between. For the CDR3, the DNA is TGCGCCAGCAGCCGTCTCCCCGGGGGCGCCAGGGCATTCGATGGCTACACCTTC. Its protein product is CASSRLPGGARAFDGYTF.

This chain uses TRBV5-6 with TRBJ2-3; D is possibly TRBD1 (6 bases). The CDR3 sequence is 13 residues long. V was clipped by 7 bases and J by 3 bases, with 12 bases between them. CDR1 SGHDT and CDR2 YYEEEE come from the germline V gene. The CDR3 DNA reads as TGTGCCAGCGTGGGCAGGGGAACAGATACGCAGTATTTT. Protein product: CASVGRGTDTQYF.

The V and J genes are TRBV25-1 and TRBJ1-1, with D unresolved. This CDR3 is built from 12 residues. Deletions cut 3 bases from V and 7 bases from J, with 9 bases between. The germline V gene has CDR1 MGHDK and CDR2 SYGVNS. CDR3 in amino acids: CASSDRMDEAFF. DNA for the CDR3: TGTGCCAGCAGTGATAGAATGGATGAAGCTTTCTTT.

The chain uses TRBV11-2 and TRBJ1-2, with 7 bases lining up with TRBD1. This CDR3 contains 14 residues. With V trimmed by 4 bases and J by 6 bases, 8 bases remained unmatched. Germline CDR1 reads SGHAT; CDR2 reads FQNNGV. This chain's CDR3 is CASSSGQKLHGYTF. The CDR3 DNA reads as TGTGCCAGCAGCTCGGGACAGAAGCTTCATGGCTACACCTTC.

This chain connects TRBV4-1 to TRBJ1-5; no clear D gene. Germline assignment: CDR1 MGHRA and CDR2 YSYEKL. This CDR3 contains 16 residues. V dropped 1 base and J dropped 3 bases, with 13 bases sitting between them. The CDR3 DNA sequence: TGCGCCAGCAGCCAAGGTTCGGCGGGTCACAATCAGCCCCAGCATTTT. It yields the protein CASSQGSAGHNQPQHF.